This TCR beta chain was documented in a study of T cell responses to AZD1222 COVID-19 vaccine. Study-wide results and caveats: White British donors predominated, females outnumbered males, and clonal diversity was possibly underestimated. The study identified only five to seven AZD1222 recipients as seropositive at baseline. Repertoire sampling happened only post peak T cell response.

Of note for this clone: As yet, its antigen is unknown.

This table comes from immunoSEQ multiplex PCR, and its TCRdb copy is limited to in-frame clones, with some not included. The repertoire has 100,000 to 150,000 clones, about 89% of them found once; the top ten carry roughly 10%. The CDR3 consists of 13 residues. Trimming removed 4 bases from V and 3 bases from J, with 9 bases in between. Germline-derived CDR1 and CDR2 are SGHTA and FQGTGA. This clonotype was obtained from an adult in good health. This sample comprised peripheral blood, obtained on day 0 of MenACWY control vaccination. This chain links TRBV7-3 with TRBJ2-5, with a tentative D call TRBD1 (6 bases). The CDR3: CASSSNREETQYF. In DNA, the CDR3 is TGTGCCAGCAGCTCTAACAGGGAAGAGACCCAGTACTTC.